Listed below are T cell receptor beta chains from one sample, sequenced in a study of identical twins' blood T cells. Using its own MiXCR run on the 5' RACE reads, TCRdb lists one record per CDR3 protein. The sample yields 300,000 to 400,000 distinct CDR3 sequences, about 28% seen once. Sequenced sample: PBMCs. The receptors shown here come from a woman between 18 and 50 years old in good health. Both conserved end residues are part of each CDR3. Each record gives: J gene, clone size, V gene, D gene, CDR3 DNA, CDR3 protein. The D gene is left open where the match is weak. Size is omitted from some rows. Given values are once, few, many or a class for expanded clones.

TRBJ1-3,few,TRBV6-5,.,TGTGCCAGCTCTCGGGGGGTCCCGGGGGACACCATATATTTT,CASSRGVPGDTIYF
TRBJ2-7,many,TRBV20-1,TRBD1,TGCAGTGCTAGAGTCGCTGAGACAGGGTCTTACGAGCAGTACTTC,CSARVAETGSYEQYF
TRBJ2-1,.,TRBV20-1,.,TGCAGTGCTAGGGACGACTGGAATGAGCAGTTCTTC,CSARDDWNEQFF
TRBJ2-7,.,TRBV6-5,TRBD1,TGTGCCAGCAGGCTGCAGGGGGTTTACCCCTACGAGCAGTACTTC,CASRLQGVYPYEQYF
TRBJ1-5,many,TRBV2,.,TGTGCCAGCAGTGCTCGACAGCGCGATCAGCCCCAGCATTTT,CASSARQRDQPQHF
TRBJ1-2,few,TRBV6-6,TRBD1,TGTGCCAGCAGTAAGGGACAGCTTAACTATGGCTACACCTTC,CASSKGQLNYGYTF
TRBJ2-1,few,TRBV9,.,TGTGCCAGCAGCGTAGCCTGGTACAATGAGCAGTTCTTC,CASSVAWYNEQFF
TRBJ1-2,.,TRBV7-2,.,TGTGCCAGCAGCTTATTCCCGAGTAACTATGGCTACACCTTC,CASSLFPSNYGYTF
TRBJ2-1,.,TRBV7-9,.,TGTGCCAGCAGCTTACTCAGACAGATCCTCTTC,CASSLLRQILF
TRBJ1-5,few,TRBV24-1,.,TGTGCCACCGCGGGGCGTAATCAGCCCCAGCATTTT,CATAGRNQPQHF
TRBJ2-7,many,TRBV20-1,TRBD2,TGCAGTGCTAGAAGCGAGGGACTAGTCAGCGAGCAGTACTTC,CSARSEGLVSEQYF
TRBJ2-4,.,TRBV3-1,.,TGTGCCAGCAGCCAAAGGGGTTCGGCGGCCAAAAACATTCAGTACTTC,CASSQRGSAAKNIQYF
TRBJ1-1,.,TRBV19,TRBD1,TGTGCCACCAAGGGACAGCCTAACCGGTTAGCTTTCTTT,CATKGQPNRLAFF
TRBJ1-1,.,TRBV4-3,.,TGCGCCAGCAGCCAAGACTCCGCAGGGGTGAGCACTGAAGCTTTCTTT,CASSQDSAGVSTEAFF
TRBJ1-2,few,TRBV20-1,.,TGCAGTGCTAGGACACCTAACTATGGCTACACCTTC,CSARTPNYGYTF
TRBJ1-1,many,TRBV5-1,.,TGCGCCAGCACCCTTTCGCAGGGAAACACTGAAGCTTTCTTT,CASTLSQGNTEAFF
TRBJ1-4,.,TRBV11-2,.,TGTGCCAGCAGACTTATCGGCCATGAAAAACTGTTTTTT,CASRLIGHEKLFF
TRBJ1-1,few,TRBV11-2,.,TGTGCCAGCAGCTTAGCCTTCGGGGGGAGGACTGAAGCTTTCTTT,CASSLAFGGRTEAFF
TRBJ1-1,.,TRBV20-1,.,TGCAGTGCTAGAATGGGGGGGATTGCCCAAGCTTTCTTT,CSARMGGIAQAFF
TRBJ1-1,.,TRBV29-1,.,TGCAGCGCGATGGGGCGGGGTATGGTGGCTGAAGCTTTCTTT,CSAMGRGMVAEAFF
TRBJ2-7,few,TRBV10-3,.,TGTGCCATCAGTGAGTCGGTGGCAGGCTTGATTTACGAGCAGTACTTC,CAISESVAGLIYEQYF
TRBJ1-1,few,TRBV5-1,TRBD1,TGCGCCAGCAGTTCACAGGGGGAAGACACTGAAGCTTTCTTT,CASSSQGEDTEAFF
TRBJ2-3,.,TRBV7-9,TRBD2,TGTGCCAGCAGCTTAAGGACGGGAGGTGGTGATACGCAGTATTTT,CASSLRTGGGDTQYF
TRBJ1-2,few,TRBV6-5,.,TGTGCCAGCAGTTACGAGGGAGGGCGGCGCTCAGGCTACACCTTC,CASSYEGGRRSGYTF
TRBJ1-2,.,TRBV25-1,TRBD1,TGTGCCAGCAGTGACGGACAGGGGGCTGGGGGCTACACCTTC,CASSDGQGAGGYTF
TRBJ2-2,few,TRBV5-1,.,TGCGCCAGCAGCTTGACCCGGACAGAACCCCCCGCCGGGGAGCTGTTTTTT,CASSLTRTEPPAGELFF
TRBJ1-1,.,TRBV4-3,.,TGCGCCAGCAGCCACCTCACGGGGAACACTGAAGCTTTCTTT,CASSHLTGNTEAFF
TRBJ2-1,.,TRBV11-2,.,TGTGCCAGCAGCTTACCGGGCCCGAAAACGTTCTTC,CASSLPGPKTFF
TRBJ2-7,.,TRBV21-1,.,TGTGCCAGCAGCCGCGCTATAAGTCACGAGCAGTACTTC,CASSRAISHEQYF
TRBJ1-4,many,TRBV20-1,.,TGCAGTGCTAGTCCGGAGGAAAAACTGTTTTTT,CSASPEEKLFF
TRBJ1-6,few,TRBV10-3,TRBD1,TGTGCCATCAGCCGGGGACAGAGAAATTCACCCCTCCACTTT,CAISRGQRNSPLHF
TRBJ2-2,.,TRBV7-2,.,TGTGCCAGCAGCTTAACAGGGAACACCGGGGAGCTGTCTTTT,CASSLTGNTGELSF
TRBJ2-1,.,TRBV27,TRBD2,TGTGCCAGCTGGTCGCGGGAGCGATACAATGAGCAGTTCTTC,CASWSRERYNEQFF